The rows below give T cell receptor beta chains drawn from one sample of a study of blood T cell repertoires in COVID-19. The protocol was immunoSEQ multiplex PCR, while the TCRdb copy is restricted to in-frame clones and leaves out a portion. The table includes hundreds of thousands of clones, 70% to 90% detected once. Sample: PBMCs or T cells enriched from blood (not recorded which). The source is a woman younger than 30 who had been exposed to COVID-19. Each CDR3 is given with its conserved first and last residue. Each record gives: V gene, J gene, clone size, D gene, CDR3 protein, CDR3 DNA. D genes are given only for firm matches. Clone size is stated in some rows and not others, as once, few, many or a class when expanded.

TRBV7-7	TRBJ1-1	-	-	CASSSQGRWVLNTEAFF	TGTGCCAGCAGCTCACAGGGACGATGGGTGTTGAACACTGAAGCTTTCTTT
TRBV7-8	TRBJ2-3	once	-	CASSSVQGGTDTQYF	TGTGCCAGCAGCTCTGTCCAGGGTGGCACAGATACGCAGTATTTT
TRBV13	TRBJ1-1	once	TRBD1	CASNQGVNTEAFF	TGTGCCAGCAACCAGGGGGTGAACACTGAAGCTTTCTTT
TRBV5-1	TRBJ2-2	-	TRBD1	CASSSGQGAGTGELFF	TGCGCCAGCAGCTCCGGACAGGGGGCAGGAACCGGGGAGCTGTTTTTT
TRBV28	TRBJ1-2	-	TRBD1	CASRRGTGWASAYGYTF	TGTGCCAGCAGGCGAGGGACAGGGTGGGCGAGCGCCTATGGCTACACCTTC
TRBV3-1/TRBV3-2	TRBJ2-5	once	-	CASSQGPGMRETQYF	TGTGCCAGCAGCCAAGGCCCAGGGATGAGGGAGACCCAGTACTTC
TRBV7-7	TRBJ1-4	-	TRBD1	CASSPGQEGEKLFF	TGTGCCAGCAGCCCCGGACAGGAGGGCGAAAAACTGTTTTTT
TRBV7-7	TRBJ2-5	-	TRBD2	CATSRTSGGVETQYF	TGTGCAACATCGAGGACTAGCGGGGGGGTCGAGACCCAGTACTTC
TRBV5-1	TRBJ2-7	-	TRBD2	CASSAGLATSYEQYF	TGCGCCAGCAGCGCGGGACTAGCGACCTCCTACGAGCAGTACTTC
TRBV5-1	TRBJ2-7	-	TRBD1	CASSQLGQGNEQYF	TGCGCCAGCAGCCAACTAGGACAGGGGAACGAGCAGTACTTC
TRBV27	TRBJ2-3	-	-	CASSNAGPSGTDTQYF	TGTGCCAGCAGTAATGCGGGGCCGAGCGGCACAGATACGCAGTATTTT
TRBV5-1	TRBJ2-1	-	TRBD2	CASTSGVLNEQFF	TGCGCCAGCACCAGCGGGGTCTTAAATGAGCAGTTCTTC
TRBV6-1	TRBJ2-7	-	-	CASSEPPRDSSYEQYF	TGTGCCAGCAGTGAACCGCCTCGGGACTCATCCTACGAGCAGTACTTC
TRBV2	TRBJ2-7	once	TRBD1	CASSGSDRGWYEQYF	TGTGCCAGCAGTGGATCCGACAGGGGCTGGTACGAGCAGTACTTC
TRBV7-2	TRBJ2-3	-	-	CASSFSGTQYF	TGTGCCAGCAGCTTTAGCGGTACGCAGTATTTT
TRBV24-1	TRBJ2-5	-	-	CATSDTGTRYQETQYF	TGTGCCACCAGTGATACCGGGACACGGTACCAAGAGACCCAGTACTTC
TRBV28	TRBJ2-2	-	-	CASRFMNTGELFF	TGTGCCAGCAGGTTCATGAACACCGGGGAGCTGTTTTTT
TRBV9	TRBJ2-3	-	-	CASSVGSPDTQYF	TGTGCCAGCAGCGTAGGTTCTCCCGATACGCAGTATTTT
TRBV28	TRBJ1-4	-	-	CANSPGGATNEKLFF	TGTGCCAACAGTCCCGGCGGCGCAACTAATGAAAAACTGTTTTTT
TRBV14	TRBJ1-1	-	TRBD1	CASSQAGGNTEAFF	TGTGCCAGCAGCCAAGCAGGGGGGAACACTGAAGCTTTCTTT
TRBV6-4	TRBJ2-2	-	-	CASSRTGLNTGELFF	TGTGCCAGCAGTCGTACGGGACTCAACACCGGGGAGCTGTTTTTT
TRBV18	TRBJ2-7	-	-	CASSPPAFTGEQYF	TGTGCCAGCTCACCACCGGCCTTCACGGGGGAGCAGTACTTC
TRBV28	TRBJ1-1	-	-	CASTQLDTEAFF	TGTGCCAGCACCCAGTTGGACACTGAAGCTTTCTTT
TRBV18	TRBJ2-7	-	-	CASSPAAHSYEQYF	TGTGCCAGCTCACCGGCCGCACACTCCTACGAGCAGTACTTC
TRBV6-5	TRBJ1-1	-	-	CASSYPRTENTEAFF	TGTGCCAGCAGTTACCCCAGGACAGAGAACACTGAAGCTTTCTTT
TRBV28	TRBJ1-1	-	TRBD1	CASSLTGRAFF	TGTGCCAGCAGTCTGACAGGGAGAGCTTTCTTT
TRBV7-9	TRBJ2-2	-	-	CASRGQGPPGELFF	TGTGCCAGCAGAGGACAAGGACCGCCCGGGGAGCTGTTTTTT
TRBV5-1	TRBJ1-5	-	-	CASRGEGSNQPQHF	TGCGCCAGCAGAGGGGAGGGAAGCAATCAGCCCCAGCATTTT
TRBV11-3	TRBJ2-5	-	TRBD1	CASSFPPRDRGRGETQYF	TGTGCCAGCAGCTTTCCCCCCCGGGACAGGGGGCGAGGGGAGACCCAGTACTTC
TRBV5-6	TRBJ2-7	-	TRBD2	CASTKTGTSGTYEQYF	TGTGCCAGCACCAAGACCGGGACTAGCGGCACTTACGAGCAGTACTTC
TRBV3-1/TRBV3-2	TRBJ1-4	few	-	CASSQAGNNEKLFF	TGTGCCAGCAGCCAGGCAGGAAATAATGAAAAACTGTTTTTT
TRBV3-1/TRBV3-2	TRBJ2-3	-	TRBD2	CASTPRGSGVTDTQYF	TGTGCCAGCACGCCTCGGGGTAGCGGGGTCACAGATACGCAGTATTTT
TRBV28	TRBJ2-7	-	TRBD2	CASRGISSGDYEQYF	TGTGCCAGCAGGGGTATCAGTAGCGGGGACTACGAGCAGTACTTC
TRBV28	TRBJ2-1	-	-	CASSAVSDEQFF	TGTGCCAGCAGTGCTGTAAGCGATGAGCAGTTCTTC
TRBV27	TRBJ2-1	-	-	CASSTPQRYNEQFF	TGTGCCAGCAGTACACCTCAGCGATACAATGAGCAGTTCTTC
TRBV5-6	TRBJ1-6	-	TRBD1	CASSFATGAFSPLHF	TGTGCCAGCAGCTTTGCGACAGGGGCATTCTCACCCCTCCACTTT
TRBV5-1	TRBJ2-1	once	TRBD2	CASNSGNYNEQFF	TGCGCCAGCAACAGCGGGAATTACAATGAGCAGTTCTTC
TRBV7-8	TRBJ1-4	-	-	CASSLPQVPRREKLFF	TGTGCCAGCAGCTTGCCCCAGGTCCCGCGGAGGGAAAAACTGTTTTTT
TRBV5-1	TRBJ2-1	-	-	CASSLEDLTYNEQFF	TGCGCCAGCAGCTTGGAGGACTTAACCTACAATGAGCAGTTCTTC
TRBV7-2	TRBJ1-1	-	TRBD1	CASSLSRTGGVNTEAFF	TGTGCCAGCAGCTTATCACGGACAGGGGGGGTTAACACTGAAGCTTTCTTT
TRBV6-2/TRBV6-3	TRBJ2-1	-	-	CASSWLSNEQFF	TGTGCCAGCAGTTGGCTTTCCAATGAGCAGTTCTTC
TRBV18	TRBJ2-7	-	-	CASSPQSGEQYF	TGTGCCAGCTCACCACAGTCAGGGGAGCAGTACTTC
TRBV11-2	TRBJ2-7	few	TRBD2	CASSPRGQGLAGEYEQYF	TGTGCCAGCAGCCCAAGGGGCCAGGGACTAGCGGGAGAGTACGAGCAGTACTTC
TRBV3-1/TRBV3-2	TRBJ2-5	-	-	CASSQRGEETQYF	TGTGCCAGCAGCCAACGGGGTGAAGAGACCCAGTACTTC
TRBV19	TRBJ2-1	-	-	CASSIGQGLEQFF	TGTGCCAGTAGTATAGGGCAGGGTTTGGAGCAGTTCTTC
TRBV2	TRBJ2-3	once	-	CASSRDSNTDTQYF	TGTGCCAGTAGCCGGGACTCCAACACAGATACGCAGTATTTT
TRBV27	TRBJ2-1	-	-	CASSQLTANNEQFF	TGTGCCAGCAGCCAATTGACTGCTAACAATGAGCAGTTCTTC
TRBV5-4	TRBJ2-7	-	TRBD1	CASSDRAGGNYEQYF	TGTGCCAGCAGCGACCGGGCAGGGGGAAACTACGAGCAGTACTTC
TRBV28	TRBJ1-4	few	TRBD1	CASTADRANEKLFF	TGTGCCAGCACCGCGGACAGGGCTAATGAAAAACTGTTTTTT
TRBV18	TRBJ1-6	-	-	CASSPQGGNSPLHF	TGTGCCAGCTCACCCCAGGGAGGCAATTCACCCCTCCACTTT
TRBV18	TRBJ1-2	-	TRBD1	CASSGGTDYYGYTF	TGTGCCAGCTCAGGCGGGACAGATTATTATGGCTACACCTTC
TRBV19	TRBJ2-2	-	-	CASRLTGAGELFF	TGTGCCAGTAGATTGACAGGAGCCGGGGAGCTGTTTTTT
TRBV9	TRBJ2-1	-	TRBD2	CASSVGPAGGDEQFF	TGTGCCAGCAGCGTTGGTCCCGCGGGAGGAGATGAGCAGTTCTTC
TRBV4-2	TRBJ2-3	-	TRBD2	CASSQGLAGATDTQYF	TGTGCCAGCAGCCAAGGACTAGCGGGGGCGACAGATACGCAGTATTTT
TRBV13	TRBJ2-7	-	-	CASSKEDRYEQYF	TGTGCCAGCAGCAAAGAAGACAGGTACGAGCAGTACTTC
TRBV10-3	TRBJ1-1	-	-	CAISKDRNTEAFF	TGTGCCATCAGTAAGGACAGGAACACTGAAGCTTTCTTT